Given below is one T cell receptor beta chain in context. Samples came from axillary lymph nodes draining the breast cancer. The CDR3 runs to 14 residues. Trimming took 2 bases from V and 4 from J, leaving 11 bases between them. The data belong to a study of breast tumors, draining lymph nodes, adjacent tissues. Each CDR3 protein is one row after TCRdb ran MiXCR on the multiplex PCR reads. The table records 130,000 or so distinct CDR3 sequences, 30% to 35% of them present only once. The sequence was collected from a female donor with breast cancer. Some clones in this sample may be carry-over from other donors' samples. Sequenced input: axillary lymph node tissue. This sequence joins TRBV12-3 or TRBV12-4 and TRBJ1-1; weak D call: TRBD1 (5 bases). The CDR3 region is CASSLWGVATEAFF. The CDR3 nucleotides are TGTGCCAGCAGTTTATGGGGGGTTGCCACTGAAGCTTTCTTT.